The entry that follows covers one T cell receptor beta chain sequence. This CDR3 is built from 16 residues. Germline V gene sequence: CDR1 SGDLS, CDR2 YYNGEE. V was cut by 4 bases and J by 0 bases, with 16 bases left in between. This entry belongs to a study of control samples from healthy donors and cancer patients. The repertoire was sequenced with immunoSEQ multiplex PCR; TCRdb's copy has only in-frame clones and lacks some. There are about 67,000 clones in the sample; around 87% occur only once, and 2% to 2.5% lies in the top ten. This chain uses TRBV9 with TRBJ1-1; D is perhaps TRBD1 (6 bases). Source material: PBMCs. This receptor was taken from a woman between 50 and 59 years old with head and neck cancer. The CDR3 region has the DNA TGTGCCAGCAGCCCTAGAGGGGGGAACGTGAACACTGAAGCTTTCTTT. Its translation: CASSPRGGNVNTEAFF.